This T cell receptor (beta chain) stems from a study of post-analysis software for immune sequencing data. Overall study context: Patients had relapsing-remitting, secondary progressive or progressive-relapsing multiple sclerosis; some lacked subtype.

The TCR beta cDNA libraries contained unique molecular identifiers. Each sample of roughly 0.95 to 10 million input T cells yielded around 500,000 cDNA molecules, so each molecule approximated one T cell. TCRdb recomputed calls from the PCR reads with MiXCR, one row per CDR3 protein. Among hundreds of thousands of distinct CDR3 sequences listed, over 45% were seen once. Only one count was recorded for this clonotype. Its antigen is still unknown. The CDR3 sequence is 13 residues long. V shed 7 bases and J shed 4 bases, with 11 bases lying between them. The germline V gene encodes CDR1 SNHLY and CDR2 FYNNEI. General study findings and limits: Included in a set of a few TRBV segments more frequent in patients than controls were TRBV5-6, TRBV5-1 and TRBV20-1. Multiple sclerosis was associated with a significant reduction in normalized Chao1 diversity relative to controls. The F measure placed samples prepared in the same batch into strongly shared clusters.

The receptor comes from a girl aged 2-10 years with multiple sclerosis. Source material: blood. The chain carries TRBV2 and TRBJ2-1; tentative D call: TRBD2 (6 bases). CDR3 amino acids: CASMGEVYNEQFF. In DNA, the CDR3 is TGTGCCAGCATGGGGGAGGTTTACAATGAGCAGTTCTTC.